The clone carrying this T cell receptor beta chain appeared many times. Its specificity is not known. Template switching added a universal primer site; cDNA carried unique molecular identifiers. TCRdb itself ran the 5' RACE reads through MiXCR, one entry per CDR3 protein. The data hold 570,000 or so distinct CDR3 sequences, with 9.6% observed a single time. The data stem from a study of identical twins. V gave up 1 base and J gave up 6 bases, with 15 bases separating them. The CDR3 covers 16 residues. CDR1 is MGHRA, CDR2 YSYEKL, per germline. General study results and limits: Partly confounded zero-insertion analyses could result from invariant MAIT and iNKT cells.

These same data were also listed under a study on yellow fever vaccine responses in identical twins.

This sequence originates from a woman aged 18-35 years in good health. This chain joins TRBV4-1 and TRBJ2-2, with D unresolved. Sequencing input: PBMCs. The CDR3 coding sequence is TGCGCCAGCAGCCAAGGTCCAGCGAAGGGCGCCGGGGAGCTGTTTTTT. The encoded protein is CASSQGPAKGAGELFF.